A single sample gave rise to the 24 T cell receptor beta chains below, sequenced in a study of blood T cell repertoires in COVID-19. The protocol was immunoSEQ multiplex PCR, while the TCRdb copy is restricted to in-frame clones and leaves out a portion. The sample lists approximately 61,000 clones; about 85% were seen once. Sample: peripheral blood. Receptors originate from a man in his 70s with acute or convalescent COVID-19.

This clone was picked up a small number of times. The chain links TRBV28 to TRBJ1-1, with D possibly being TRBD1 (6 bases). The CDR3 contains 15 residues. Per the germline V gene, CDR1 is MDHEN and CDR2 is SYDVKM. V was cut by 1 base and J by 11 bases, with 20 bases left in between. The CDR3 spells CASSLSGGPRVWAFF. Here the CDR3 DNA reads TGTGCCAGCAGTTTATCGGGGGGGCCCCGGGTTTGGGCTTTCTTT.

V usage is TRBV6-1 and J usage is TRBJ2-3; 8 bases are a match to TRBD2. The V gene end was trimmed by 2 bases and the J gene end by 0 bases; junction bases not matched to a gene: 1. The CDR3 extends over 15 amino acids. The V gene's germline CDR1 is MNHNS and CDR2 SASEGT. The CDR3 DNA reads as TGTGCCAGCAGTGAATTAGCGGGGAGCACAGATACGCAGTATTTT. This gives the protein CASSELAGSTDTQYF.

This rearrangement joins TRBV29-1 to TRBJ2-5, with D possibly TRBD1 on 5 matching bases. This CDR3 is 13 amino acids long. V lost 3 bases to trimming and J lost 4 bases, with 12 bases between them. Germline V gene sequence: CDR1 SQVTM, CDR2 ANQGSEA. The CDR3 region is CSVDSGSRETQYF. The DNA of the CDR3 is TGCAGCGTTGATTCAGGGTCAAGAGAGACCCAGTACTTC.

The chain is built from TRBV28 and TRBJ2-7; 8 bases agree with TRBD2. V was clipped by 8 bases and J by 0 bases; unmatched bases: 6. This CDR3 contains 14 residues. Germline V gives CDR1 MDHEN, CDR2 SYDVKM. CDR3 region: CASGTSGSSYEQYF. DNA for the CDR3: TGTGCCAGCGGCACAAGCGGGAGCTCCTACGAGCAGTACTTC. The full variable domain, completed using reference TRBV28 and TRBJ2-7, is DVKVTQSSRYLVKRTGEKVFLECVQDMDHENMFWYRQDPGLGLRLIYFSYDVKMKEKGDIPEGYSVSREKKERFSLILESASTNQTSMYLCASGTSGSSYEQYFGPGTRLTVT.

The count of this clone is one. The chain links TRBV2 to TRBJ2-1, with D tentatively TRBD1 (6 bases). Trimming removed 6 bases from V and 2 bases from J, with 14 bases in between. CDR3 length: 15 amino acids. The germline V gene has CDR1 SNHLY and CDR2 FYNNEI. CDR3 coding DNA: TGTGCCAGCAGCCTACAGGGATGGACCTACAATGAGCAGTTCTTC. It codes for CASSLQGWTYNEQFF.

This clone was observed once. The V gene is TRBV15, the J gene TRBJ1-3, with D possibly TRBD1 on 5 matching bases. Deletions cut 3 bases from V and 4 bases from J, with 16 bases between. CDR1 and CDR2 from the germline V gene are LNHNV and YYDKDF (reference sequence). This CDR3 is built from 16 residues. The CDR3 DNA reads TGTGCCACCAGCAGTCGGTTGGGAGGACACGGAAACACCATATATTTT. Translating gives CATSSRLGGHGNTIYF.

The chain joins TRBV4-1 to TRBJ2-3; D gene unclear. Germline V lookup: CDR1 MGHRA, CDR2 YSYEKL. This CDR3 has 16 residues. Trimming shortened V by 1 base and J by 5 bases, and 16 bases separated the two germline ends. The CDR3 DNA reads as TGCGCCAGCAGCCAAGGTGTGATCCTTTCGGGAGATACGCAGTATTTT. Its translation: CASSQGVILSGDTQYF.

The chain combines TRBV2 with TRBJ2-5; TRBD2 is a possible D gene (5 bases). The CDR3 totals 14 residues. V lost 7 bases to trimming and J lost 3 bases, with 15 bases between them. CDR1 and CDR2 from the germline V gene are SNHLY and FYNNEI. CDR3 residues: CASTPRGFEETQYF. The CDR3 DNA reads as TGTGCCAGCACCCCTCGGGGTTTTGAAGAGACCCAGTACTTC.

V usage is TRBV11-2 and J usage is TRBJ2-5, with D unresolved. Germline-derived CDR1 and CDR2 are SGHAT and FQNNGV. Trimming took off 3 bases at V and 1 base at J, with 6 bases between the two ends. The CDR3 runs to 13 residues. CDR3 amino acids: CASSLGSQETQYF. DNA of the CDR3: TGTGCCAGCAGCTTGGGCAGCCAAGAGACCCAGTACTTC.

CDR3 nucleotide sequence: TGTGCCAGCAGCTCAGAGCTAGCGGGGACCTCCTACGAGCAGTACTTC. Protein: CASSSELAGTSYEQYF. V usage is TRBV11-2 and J usage is TRBJ2-7; 9 bases fit TRBD2. This CDR3 is 16 amino acids long. Unmatched junction bases numbered 7, after V lost 4 bases and J lost 0 bases. Per germline, CDR1 SGHAT and CDR2 FQNNGV.

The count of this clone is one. CDR3 protein: CASSYPYNEQFF. The CDR3 DNA is TGTGCCAGCAGTTACCCGTACAATGAGCAGTTCTTC. The chain has TRBV6-2 or TRBV6-3 and TRBJ2-1; D gene uncertain. Trimming cost V 2 bases and J 4 bases, with 3 bases left between them. This CDR3 is 12 amino acids long. Germline CDR1 MNHEY, CDR2 SVGEGT.

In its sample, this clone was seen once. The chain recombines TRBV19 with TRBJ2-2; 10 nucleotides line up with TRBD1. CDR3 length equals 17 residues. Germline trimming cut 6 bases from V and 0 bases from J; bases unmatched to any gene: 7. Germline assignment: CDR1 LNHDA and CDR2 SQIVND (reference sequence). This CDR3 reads CASRRGQGVSNTGELFF. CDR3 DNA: TGTGCCAGTAGGCGAGGACAGGGGGTGTCGAACACCGGGGAGCTGTTTTTT.

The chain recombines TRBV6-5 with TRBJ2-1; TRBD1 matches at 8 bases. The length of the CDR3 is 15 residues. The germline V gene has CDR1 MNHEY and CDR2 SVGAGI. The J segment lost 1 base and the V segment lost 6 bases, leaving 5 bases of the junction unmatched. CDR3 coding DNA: TGTGCCAGCAGGGTCAGACAGGGGTCCTACAATGAGCAGTTCTTC. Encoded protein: CASRVRQGSYNEQFF.

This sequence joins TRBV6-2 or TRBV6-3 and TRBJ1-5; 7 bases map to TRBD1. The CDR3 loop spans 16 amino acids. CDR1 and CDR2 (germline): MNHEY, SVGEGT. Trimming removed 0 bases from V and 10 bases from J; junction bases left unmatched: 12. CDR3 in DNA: TGTGCCAGCAGTTACTCGTCCCGCTACAGGGGAGGCCCCCAGCATTTT. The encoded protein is CASSYSSRYRGGPQHF.

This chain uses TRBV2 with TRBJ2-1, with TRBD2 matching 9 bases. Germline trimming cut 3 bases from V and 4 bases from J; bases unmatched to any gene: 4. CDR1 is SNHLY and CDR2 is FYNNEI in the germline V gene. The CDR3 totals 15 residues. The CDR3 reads CASSDAGGPYNEQFF. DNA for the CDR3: TGTGCCAGCAGTGATGCGGGGGGGCCGTACAATGAGCAGTTCTTC.

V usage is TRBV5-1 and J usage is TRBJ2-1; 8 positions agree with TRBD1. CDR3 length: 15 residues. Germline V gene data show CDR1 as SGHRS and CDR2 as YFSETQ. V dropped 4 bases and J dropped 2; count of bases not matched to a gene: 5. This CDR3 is CASSRGQGPYNEQFF. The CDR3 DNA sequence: TGCGCCAGCAGCCGAGGACAGGGCCCCTACAATGAGCAGTTCTTC.

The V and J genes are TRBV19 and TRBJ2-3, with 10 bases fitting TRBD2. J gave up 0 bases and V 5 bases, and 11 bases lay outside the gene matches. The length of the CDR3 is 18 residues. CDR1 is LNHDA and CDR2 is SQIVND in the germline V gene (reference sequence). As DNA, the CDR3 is TGTGCCAGTAGTTTCCGAGCGGGGGGGCCCATCAGCACAGATACGCAGTATTTT. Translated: CASSFRAGGPISTDTQYF.

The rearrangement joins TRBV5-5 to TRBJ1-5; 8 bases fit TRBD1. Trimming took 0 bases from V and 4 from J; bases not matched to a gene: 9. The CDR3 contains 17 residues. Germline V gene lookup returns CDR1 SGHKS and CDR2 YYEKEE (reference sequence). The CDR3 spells CASSLASGQGGNQPQHF. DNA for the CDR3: TGTGCCAGCAGCTTGGCTTCTGGACAGGGTGGAAATCAGCCCCAGCATTTT. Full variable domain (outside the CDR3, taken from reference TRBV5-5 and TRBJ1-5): DAGVTQSPTHLIKTRGQQVTLRCSPISGHKSVSWYQQVLGQGPQFIFQYYEKEERGRGNFPDRFSARQFPNYSSELNVNALLLGDSALYLCASSLASGQGGNQPQHFGDGTRLSIL.

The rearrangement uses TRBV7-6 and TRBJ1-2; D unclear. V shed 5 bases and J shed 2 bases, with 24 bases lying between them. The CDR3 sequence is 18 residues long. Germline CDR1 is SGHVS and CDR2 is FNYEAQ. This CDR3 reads CASSPRPTTLGGNYGYTF. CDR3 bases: TGTGCCAGCAGCCCCCGACCCACTACCCTAGGAGGCAACTATGGCTACACCTTC.

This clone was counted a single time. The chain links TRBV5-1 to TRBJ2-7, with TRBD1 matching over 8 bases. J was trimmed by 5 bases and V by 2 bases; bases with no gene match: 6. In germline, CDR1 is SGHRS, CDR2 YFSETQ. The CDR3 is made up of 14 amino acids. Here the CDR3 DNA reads TGCGCCAGCAGCTTTTCCGGACAGGGCAACGAGCAGTACTTC. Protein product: CASSFSGQGNEQYF.

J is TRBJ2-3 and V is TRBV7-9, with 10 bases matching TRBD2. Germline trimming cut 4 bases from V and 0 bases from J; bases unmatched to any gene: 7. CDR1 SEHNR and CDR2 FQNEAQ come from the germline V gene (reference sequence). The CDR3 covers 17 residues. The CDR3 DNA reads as TGTGCCAGCAGCTCGCTAACTAGCGGGGTCAGCACAGATACGCAGTATTTT. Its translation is CASSSLTSGVSTDTQYF. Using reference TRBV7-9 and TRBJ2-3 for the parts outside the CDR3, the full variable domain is DTGVSQNPRHKITKRGQNVTFRCDPISEHNRLYWYRQTLGQGPEFLTYFQNEAQLEKSRLLSDRFSAERPKGSFSTLEIQRTEQGDSAMYLCASSSLTSGVSTDTQYFGPGTRLTVL.

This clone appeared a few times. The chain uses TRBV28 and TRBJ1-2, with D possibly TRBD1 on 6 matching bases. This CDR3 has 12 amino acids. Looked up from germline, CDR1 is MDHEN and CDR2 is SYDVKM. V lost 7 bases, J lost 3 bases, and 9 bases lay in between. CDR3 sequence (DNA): TGTGCCAGCAATCAGGGGTACTATGGCTACACCTTC. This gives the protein CASNQGYYGYTF.

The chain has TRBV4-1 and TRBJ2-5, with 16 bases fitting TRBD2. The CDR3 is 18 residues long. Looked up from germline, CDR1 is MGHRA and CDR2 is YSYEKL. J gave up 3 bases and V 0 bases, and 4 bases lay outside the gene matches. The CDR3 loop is CASSQDRGLAGGKETQYF. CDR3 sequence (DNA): TGCGCCAGCAGCCAAGATCGGGGACTAGCGGGGGGGAAAGAGACCCAGTACTTC.

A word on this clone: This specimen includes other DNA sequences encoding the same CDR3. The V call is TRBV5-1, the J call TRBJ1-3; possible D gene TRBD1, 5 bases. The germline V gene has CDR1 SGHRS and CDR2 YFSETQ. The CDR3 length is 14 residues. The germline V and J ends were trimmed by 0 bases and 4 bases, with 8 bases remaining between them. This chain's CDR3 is CASSLAGSGNTIYF. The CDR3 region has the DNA TGCGCCAGCAGCTTGGCAGGGTCCGGAAACACCATATATTTT.